The source of this T cell receptor (beta chain) is a study of beta chain features in type 1 diabetes. Study results and caveats: Resolution of whether HLA type affects TCRB rearrangement was not achieved here.

Every isolated RNA sample was fully reverse transcribed, so sequencing captured expressed TCRB transcripts. An average about 3.8 million reads came from naive, central memory and regulatory T cell samples. Libraries were prepared by immunoSEQ multiplex PCR; TCRdb keeps only in-frame clonotypes and omits some of them. This table holds under 500,000 clones, 30% found once. Trimming took 2 bases from V and 9 from J, leaving 20 bases between them. The germline gives CDR1 GTSNPN, CDR2 SVGIG (reference sequence). The CDR3 runs 15 residues. Details on this clone: Its specificity is not known.

It was via CD45RO/CCR7/CD25/CD127/CD95/CD27 that CD4+ naive, central memory, regulatory and stem cell-like memory cells were sorted. The TCR sequence derives from a man younger than 30 in good health. Sequenced input: naive CD4+ T cells from blood. This chain connects TRBV30 to TRBJ2-1; possible D gene TRBD1, 5 bases. CDR3 sequence (DNA): TGTGCCTGGAGTCCTATATCGAGTCAAAGGGGTGAGCAGTTCTTC. Protein: CAWSPISSQRGEQFF.